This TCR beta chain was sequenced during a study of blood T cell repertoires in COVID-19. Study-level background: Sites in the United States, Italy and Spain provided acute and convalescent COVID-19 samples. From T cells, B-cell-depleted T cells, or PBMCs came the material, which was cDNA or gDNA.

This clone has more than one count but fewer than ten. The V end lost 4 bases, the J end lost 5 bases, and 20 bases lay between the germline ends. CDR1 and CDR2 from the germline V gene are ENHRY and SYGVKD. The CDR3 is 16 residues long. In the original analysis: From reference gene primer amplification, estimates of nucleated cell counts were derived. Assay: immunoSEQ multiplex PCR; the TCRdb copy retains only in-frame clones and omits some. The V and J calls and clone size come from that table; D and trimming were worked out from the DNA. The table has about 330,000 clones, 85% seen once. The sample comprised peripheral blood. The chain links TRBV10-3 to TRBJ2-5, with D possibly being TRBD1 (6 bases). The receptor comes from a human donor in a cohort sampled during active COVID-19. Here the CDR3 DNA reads TGTGCCATCAGTGGAGATGGGGCTAATAGGGGGGAGACCCAGTACTTC. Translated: CAISGDGANRGETQYF.